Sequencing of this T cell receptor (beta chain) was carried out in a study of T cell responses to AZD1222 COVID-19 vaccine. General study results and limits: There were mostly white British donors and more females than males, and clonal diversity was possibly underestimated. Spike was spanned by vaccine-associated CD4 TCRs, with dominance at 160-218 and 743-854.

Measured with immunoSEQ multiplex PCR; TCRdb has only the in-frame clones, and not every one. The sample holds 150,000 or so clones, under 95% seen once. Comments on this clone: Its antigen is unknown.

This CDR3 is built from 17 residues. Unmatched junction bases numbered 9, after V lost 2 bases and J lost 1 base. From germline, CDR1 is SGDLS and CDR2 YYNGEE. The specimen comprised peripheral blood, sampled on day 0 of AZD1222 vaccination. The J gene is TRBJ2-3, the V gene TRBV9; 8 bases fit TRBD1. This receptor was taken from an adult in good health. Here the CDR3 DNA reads TGTGCCAGCAGCGTTGACCCAGGGGGCTTTGGCACAGATACGCAGTATTTT. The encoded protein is CASSVDPGGFGTDTQYF.